The 13 T cell receptor beta chains reported below all come from one sample, sequenced in a study of esophageal squamous cell carcinoma under preoperative chemotherapy. MiXCR, applied by TCRdb to the PCR reads, yields one record per CDR3 protein. Among under 14,000 distinct CDR3 sequences listed, 50% to 70% were seen once. The time point here: after preoperative PTX-NDP chemotherapy. The sample was gathered from a patient given preoperative chemotherapy. The origin of the receptors is a human donor with esophageal squamous cell carcinoma. The donor label of this sample is uncertain.

The chain links TRBV6-1 to TRBJ2-1; unclear D gene. The V gene's germline CDR1 is MNHNS and CDR2 SASEGT. V shed 4 bases and J shed 3 bases, with 1 base lying between them. The CDR3 has 11 amino acids. CDR3 protein: CASSVYNEQFF. The CDR3 coding sequence is TGTGCCAGCAGTGTCTACAATGAGCAGTTCTTC.

CDR3: CASSQLAGREQYF. Written as DNA, the CDR3 is TGTGCCAGCTCCCAGCTAGCGGGGCGGGAGCAGTACTTC. This rearrangement joins TRBV6-4 to TRBJ2-1, with TRBD2 identical over 9 bases. Near its end, the DNA agrees better with TRBJ2-7, so the J call may be wrong. Germline V gene data show CDR1 as MRHNA and CDR2 as SNTAGT. The CDR3 runs 13 residues.

The chain is built from TRBV6-1 and TRBJ2-3; D may be TRBD2 (6 bases). The CDR3 is 15 residues long. The germline gives CDR1 MNHNS, CDR2 SASEGT. V lost 5 bases and J 1 base, leaving 13 bases between the germline ends. The CDR3, as DNA: TGTGCCAGCAGTTCCGGGACTCCGGGCACAGATACGCAGTATTTT. Protein product: CASSSGTPGTDTQYF.

The chain couples TRBV6-5 to TRBJ2-2; TRBD2 might be the D (7 bases). The CDR3 contains 17 residues. Trimming cost V 2 bases and J 6 bases, with 19 bases left between them. The germline CDR1 and CDR2 sequences are MNHEY and SVGAGI. The CDR3 nucleotides are TGTGCCAGCAGTTACGCGGGGAGGGGGTATGTCCCCGGGGAGCTGTTTTTT. This codes for CASSYAGRGYVPGELFF.

In the case of this clonotype: This CDR3 fails to terminate in the conserved phenylalanine or tryptophan, so it likely reflects a read error. No DNA is shown, since the ends of the CDR3 on it are uncertain; the CDR3 is the one TCRdb lists. The chain combines TRBV12-3 or TRBV12-4 with TRBJ2-3; the table calls TRBD2, which could not be checked here. 18 amino acids form the CDR3, both terminal residues included. Here the CDR3 reads CASSTPDGRLLDTDTRYS.

Note on this clonotype: Since a much larger clone is just one base distant, this may be a read error. This sequence joins TRBV7-2 and TRBJ2-1; 9 positions agree with TRBD2. Trimming at V came to 1 base and at J to 13 bases, leaving 14 bases not matched to a gene. The CDR3 consists of 16 residues. Germline CDR1 and CDR2: SGHTA and FQGNSA. CDR3 region: CASSLVRAGGQETQFF. As DNA, the CDR3 is TGTGCCAGCAGCTTAGTTCGAGCGGGAGGTCAAGAGACCCAGTTCTTC.

The chain employs TRBV6-2 or TRBV6-3 and TRBJ2-5; D is undetermined. Trimming cost V 6 bases and J 7 bases, with 9 bases left between them. The CDR3 length is 11 residues. Germline V CDR1 and CDR2: MNHEY, SVGEGT. The DNA of the CDR3 is TGTGCCAGCAGCCAAGGACGGACCCAGTACTTC. Encoded protein: CASSQGRTQYF.

The J gene is TRBJ2-1, the V gene TRBV6-1, with 8 bases fitting TRBD2. This CDR3 has 16 amino acids. Per the germline V gene, CDR1 is MNHNS and CDR2 is SASEGT. J was trimmed by 12 bases and V by 0 bases; bases with no gene match: 13. In nucleotides, the CDR3 is TGTGCCAGCAGTGAAGCGGCGGGGGGCTCCACAGATGCGCAGTTCTTC. It yields the protein CASSEAAGGSTDAQFF.

This clonotype turned up a few times. This sequence joins TRBV7-2 and TRBJ2-1; a possible D gene is TRBD2 (7 bases). The end of the DNA fits TRBJ2-7 better, so the J call may be wrong. This CDR3 is built from 16 residues. CDR1 is SGHTA, CDR2 FQGNSA, per germline. CDR3 DNA sequence: TGTGCCAGCAGCTTAGGAGCGGGGACAAGCTCCTACGAGCAGTACTTC. This codes for CASSLGAGTSSYEQYF.

The chain recombines TRBV6-5 with TRBJ2-7; D might be TRBD1 (5 bases). The CDR3 totals 13 residues. V was shortened by 0 bases and J by 4 bases, with 7 bases between the two germline ends. Germline-derived CDR1 and CDR2 are MNHEY and SVGAGI. The CDR3 coding sequence is TGTGCCAGCAGTTACTCAGGGGTTTACGAGCAGTACTTC. Amino acids: CASSYSGVYEQYF.

This clonotype occurred once. This chain joins TRBV6-1 and TRBJ2-1; D is possibly TRBD2 (5 bases). Gene TRBJ2-7 matches the end of the DNA better, so the J call may be wrong. The CDR3 extends over 11 amino acids. Germline V gives CDR1 MNHNS, CDR2 SASEGT. For the CDR3, the DNA is TGTGCCAGCTCGAGGGTAAATGAGCAGTACTTC. This gives the protein CASSRVNEQYF.

The CDR3 reads CASSPGTVNTGELFF. CDR3 coding DNA: TGTGCCAGCAGTCCCGGGACAGTAAACACCGGGGAGCTGTTTTTT. The chain uses TRBV27 and TRBJ2-2; TRBD1 agrees at 7 bases. Germline V gene lookup returns CDR1 MNHEY and CDR2 SMNVEV (reference sequence). After removal of 5 bases from V and 2 bases from J, the junction contained 5 bases not matched to a gene. The CDR3 runs to 15 residues.

The chain recombines TRBV11-2 with TRBJ2-3; D uncertain. Germline V gene sequence: CDR1 SGHAT, CDR2 FQNNGV. There are 12 residues in the CDR3. V lost 1 base and J lost 12, with 11 bases in between. CDR3 DNA sequence: TGTGCCAGCAGCTTAGTCAGAGAGACCCAGTATTTT. Its translation: CASSLVRETQYF.